Shown below are 13 T cell receptor beta chains from a single sample sequenced in a study of PD-1 blockade in classical Hodgkin lymphoma. Time point indicated: newly diagnosed, previously untreated cHL patient sample. Data came from immunoSEQ multiplex PCR; TCRdb stores just in-frame clones and leaves some out. The sample lists fewer than 90,000 clones, about 94% occurring once. The source material was peripheral blood mononuclear cells (PBMCs). The source of these receptors is a human donor with classical Hodgkin lymphoma.

This clone was seen just once. The genes are TRBV19 and TRBJ2-1; maybe TRBD2 (5 bases). There are 14 residues in the CDR3. The germline CDR1 and CDR2 sequences are LNHDA and SQIVND (reference sequence). V lost 1 base and J lost 5, with 9 bases in between. Here the CDR3 DNA reads TGTGCCAGTAGTATAGCCCAGCGGCACAATGAGCAGTTCTTC. Encoded protein: CASSIAQRHNEQFF.

The CDR3 loop reads CASSNPNSPLHF. CDR3 sequence (DNA): TGTGCCAGCAGTAATCCCAATTCACCCCTCCACTTT. V gene TRBV6-5 combines with J gene TRBJ1-6; no clear D gene. From germline, CDR1 is MNHEY and CDR2 SVGAGI. The CDR3 loop spans 12 amino acids. V gave up 5 bases and J gave up 7 bases, with 6 bases separating them.

The chain's CDR3 is CASSYRALGNEKLFF. The CDR3 bases are TGTGCCAGCAGTTACCGGGCTCTGGGCAACGAAAAACTGTTTTTT. The chain uses TRBV6-5 and TRBJ1-4; D gene uncertain. CDR1 is MNHEY, CDR2 SVGAGI, per germline. V dropped 2 bases and J dropped 8 bases, with 15 bases sitting between them. This CDR3 is built from 15 residues.

This sequence joins TRBV7-2 and TRBJ2-2; no clear D. Trimming pared 3 bases from V and 1 base from J, leaving 9 bases between. CDR1 is SGHTA and CDR2 is FQGNSA in the germline V gene. This CDR3 spans 15 amino acids. The CDR3 region is CASSFYRRNTGELFF. In nucleotides, the CDR3 is TGTGCCAGCAGCTTTTATCGAAGGAACACCGGGGAGCTGTTTTTT. Variable domain in full (rest from reference TRBV7-2 and TRBJ2-2): GAGVSQSPSNKVTEKGKDVELRCDPISGHTALYWYRQSLGQGLEFLIYFQGNSAPDKSGLPSDRFSAERTGGSVSTLTIQRTQQEDSAVYLCASSFYRRNTGELFFGEGSRLTVL.

The genes are TRBV7-9 and TRBJ1-4, with D possibly being TRBD1 (5 bases). The V and J ends lost 0 bases and 0 bases respectively, with 11 bases between them. CDR3 length: 17 amino acids. The germline gives CDR1 SEHNR, CDR2 FQNEAQ (reference sequence). As DNA, the CDR3 is TGTGCCAGCAGCTTAGCACTACAGGAAACAACTAATGAAAAACTGTTTTTT. This translates into CASSLALQETTNEKLFF.

This sequence joins TRBV30 and TRBJ1-6; no reliable D call. CDR1 GTSNPN and CDR2 SVGIG come from the germline V gene (reference sequence). Trimming took 4 bases from V and 7 from J, leaving 11 bases between them. The CDR3 length is 13 residues. This CDR3 reads CAWKLGGNSPLHF. The CDR3 coding sequence is TGTGCCTGGAAGCTCGGCGGGAATTCACCCCTCCACTTT.

The V gene is TRBV19, the J gene TRBJ1-1; D gene uncertain. This CDR3 has 13 residues. V gave up 5 bases and J gave up 4 bases, with 11 bases separating them. From germline, CDR1 is LNHDA and CDR2 SQIVND (reference sequence). The CDR3 protein is CASSGVKGTEAFF. CDR3 in DNA: TGTGCCAGTAGTGGTGTAAAGGGCACTGAAGCTTTCTTT.

The chain couples TRBV28 to TRBJ1-5, with D unclear. Germline CDR1 reads MDHEN; CDR2 reads SYDVKM. The CDR3 covers 12 residues. Trimming pared 5 bases from V and 5 bases from J, leaving 7 bases between. In DNA, the CDR3 is TGTGCCAGCAGTCCCCGTTATCAGCCCCAGCATTTT. Residues: CASSPRYQPQHF.

The rearrangement joins TRBV5-8 to TRBJ1-2; D remains ambiguous. Germline V gene data show CDR1 as SGHTS and CDR2 as YDEGEE. CDR3 length equals 14 residues. V was shortened by 4 bases and J by 4 bases, with 14 bases between the two germline ends. CDR3: CASSPRAPFYGYTF. The CDR3 DNA follows: TGTGCCAGCAGCCCCCGGGCCCCCTTCTATGGCTACACCTTC.

This rearrangement joins TRBV28 to TRBJ1-2; D is ambiguous. The length of the CDR3 is 15 residues. Germline CDR1 reads MDHEN; CDR2 reads SYDVKM. Trimming left V 6 bases short and J 3 bases short, with 17 bases between. The CDR3 DNA follows: TGTGCCAGCAGCCTGCACCTGGCAGATGACTATGGCTACACCTTC. It specifies CASSLHLADDYGYTF.

This clone was observed once. The chain joins TRBV5-6 to TRBJ2-6; D is unclear. Trimming cost V 4 bases and J 3 bases, with 8 bases left between them. The CDR3 consists of 14 residues. Looked up from germline, CDR1 is SGHDT and CDR2 is YYEEEE. The CDR3, as DNA: TGTGCCAGCAGCCGAAGGGTTGGGGCCAACGTCCTGACTTTC. Its translation: CASSRRVGANVLTF.

This chain connects TRBV5-5 to TRBJ2-7; maybe TRBD1 (5 bases). Per germline, CDR1 SGHKS and CDR2 YYEKEE (reference sequence). V was shortened by 1 base and J by 5 bases, with 16 bases between the two germline ends. This CDR3 is built from 15 residues. The CDR3 region is CASSLLPQGTHEQYF. In DNA form, the CDR3 reads TGTGCCAGCAGCTTGTTGCCCCAGGGTACCCACGAGCAGTACTTC.

The V call is TRBV6-5, the J call TRBJ1-1; D remains ambiguous. The CDR3 extends over 14 amino acids. Trimming took 10 bases from V and 1 from J, leaving 16 bases between them. Germline V gene lookup returns CDR1 MNHEY and CDR2 SVGAGI. The DNA for the CDR3 is TGTGCCACCTTACCCCGGACGGCGAACACTGAAGCTTTCTTT. It is translated as CATLPRTANTEAFF.